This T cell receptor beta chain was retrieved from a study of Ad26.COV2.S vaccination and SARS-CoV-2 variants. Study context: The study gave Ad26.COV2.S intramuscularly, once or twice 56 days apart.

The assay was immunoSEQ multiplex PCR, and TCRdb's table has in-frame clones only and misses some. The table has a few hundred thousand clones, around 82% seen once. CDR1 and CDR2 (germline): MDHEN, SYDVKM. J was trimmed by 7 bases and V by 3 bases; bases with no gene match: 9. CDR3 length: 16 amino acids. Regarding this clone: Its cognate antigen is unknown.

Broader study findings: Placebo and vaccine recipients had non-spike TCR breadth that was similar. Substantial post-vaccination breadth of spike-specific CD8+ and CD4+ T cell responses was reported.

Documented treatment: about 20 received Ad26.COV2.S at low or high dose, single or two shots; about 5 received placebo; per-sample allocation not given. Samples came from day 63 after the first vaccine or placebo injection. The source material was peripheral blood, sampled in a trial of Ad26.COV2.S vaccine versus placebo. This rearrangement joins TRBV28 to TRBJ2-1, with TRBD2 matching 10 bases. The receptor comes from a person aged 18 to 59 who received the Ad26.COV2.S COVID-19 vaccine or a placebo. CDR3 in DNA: TGTGCCAGCAGTTTTGAGCGGGAGGGCCCGGGGAATGAGCAGTTCTTC. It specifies CASSFEREGPGNEQFF.